This record looks at one T cell receptor (beta chain) sequence and its context. Germline V gene lookup returns CDR1 SNHLY and CDR2 FYNNEI. This CDR3 has 14 amino acids. V lost 7 bases and J 1 base, leaving 10 bases between the germline ends. The data stem from a study of T cell changes during pregnancy in multiple sclerosis. Data came from immunoSEQ multiplex PCR; TCRdb stores just in-frame clones and leaves some out. The repertoire has tens of thousands of clones, around nine tenths of them found once; the top ten carry approximately 0.47%. The sequence derives from a female donor with multiple sclerosis, enrolled in a pregnancy study. The sample in question was CD4+ T cells from peripheral blood mononuclear cells, obtained in the second trimester of pregnancy. The rearrangement links TRBV2 to TRBJ2-2; the D is unclear. This chain's CDR3 is CASTTNRNTGELFF. The CDR3 nucleotides read TGTGCCAGCACTACGAACAGGAACACCGGGGAGCTGTTTTTT.